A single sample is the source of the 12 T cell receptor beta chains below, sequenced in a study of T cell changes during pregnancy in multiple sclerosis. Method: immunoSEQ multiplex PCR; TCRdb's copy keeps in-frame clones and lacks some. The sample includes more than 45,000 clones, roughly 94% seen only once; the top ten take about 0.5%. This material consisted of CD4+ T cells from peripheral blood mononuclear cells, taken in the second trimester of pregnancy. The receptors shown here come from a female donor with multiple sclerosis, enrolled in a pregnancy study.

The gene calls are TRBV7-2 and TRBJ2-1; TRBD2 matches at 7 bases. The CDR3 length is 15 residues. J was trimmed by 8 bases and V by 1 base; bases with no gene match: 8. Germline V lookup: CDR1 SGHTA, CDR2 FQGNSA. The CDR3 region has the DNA TGTGCCAGCAGCTTAGTGGCCGGGGGGTTAGATGAGCAGTTCTTC. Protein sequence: CASSLVAGGLDEQFF.

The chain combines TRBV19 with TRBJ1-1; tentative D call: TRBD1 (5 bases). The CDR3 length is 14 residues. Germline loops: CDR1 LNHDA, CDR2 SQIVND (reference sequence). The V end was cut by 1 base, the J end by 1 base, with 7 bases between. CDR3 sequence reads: CASSIGGQNTEAFF. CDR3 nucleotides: TGTGCCAGTAGTATAGGAGGACAGAACACTGAAGCTTTCTTT.

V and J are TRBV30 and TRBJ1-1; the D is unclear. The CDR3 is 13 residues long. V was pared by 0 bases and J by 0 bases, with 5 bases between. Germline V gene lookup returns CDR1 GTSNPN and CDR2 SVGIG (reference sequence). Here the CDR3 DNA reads TGTGCCTGGAGTGTACGGGTGAACACTGAAGCTTTCTTT. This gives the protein CAWSVRVNTEAFF.

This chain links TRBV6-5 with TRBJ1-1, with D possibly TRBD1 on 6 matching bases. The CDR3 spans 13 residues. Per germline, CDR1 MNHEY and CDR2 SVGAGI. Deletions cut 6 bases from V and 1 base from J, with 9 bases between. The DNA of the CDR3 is TGTGCCAGCAGCAAGACAGGGAACACTGAAGCTTTCTTT. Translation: CASSKTGNTEAFF.

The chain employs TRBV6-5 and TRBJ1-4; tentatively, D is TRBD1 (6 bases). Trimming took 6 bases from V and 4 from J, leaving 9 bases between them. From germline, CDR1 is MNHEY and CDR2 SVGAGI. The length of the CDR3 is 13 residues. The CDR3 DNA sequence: TGTGCCAGCAGAGGACAGATTAATGAAAAACTGTTTTTT. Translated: CASRGQINEKLFF.

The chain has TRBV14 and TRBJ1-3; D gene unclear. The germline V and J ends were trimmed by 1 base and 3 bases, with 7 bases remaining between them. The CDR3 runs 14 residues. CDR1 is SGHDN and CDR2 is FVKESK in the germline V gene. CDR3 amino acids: CASSQVVGGNTIYF. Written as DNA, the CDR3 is TGTGCCAGCAGCCAAGTGGTCGGTGGAAACACCATATATTTT.

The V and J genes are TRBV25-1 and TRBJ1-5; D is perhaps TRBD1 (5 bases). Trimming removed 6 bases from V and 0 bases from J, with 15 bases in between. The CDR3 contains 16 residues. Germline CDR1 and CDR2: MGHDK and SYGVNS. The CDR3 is CASRPGGVDSNQPQHF. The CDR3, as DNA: TGTGCCAGCAGACCTGGGGGGGTAGATAGCAATCAGCCCCAGCATTTT.

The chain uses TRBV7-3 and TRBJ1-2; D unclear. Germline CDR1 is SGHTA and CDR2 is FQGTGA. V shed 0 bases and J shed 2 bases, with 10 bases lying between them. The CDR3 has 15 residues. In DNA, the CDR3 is TGTGCCAGCAGCTTAACAGGAGCCATAAACTATGGCTACACCTTC. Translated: CASSLTGAINYGYTF.

CDR3 sequence reads: CASSLGGTVHSGNTIYF. The CDR3 nucleotides read TGTGCCAGCAGCCTAGGGGGGACAGTGCACTCTGGAAACACCATATATTTT. V usage is TRBV7-2 and J usage is TRBJ1-3; 7 bases line up with TRBD1. The CDR3 contains 17 residues. The germline V gene encodes CDR1 SGHTA and CDR2 FQGNSA. Trimming took 5 bases from V and 0 from J; bases not matched to a gene: 10.

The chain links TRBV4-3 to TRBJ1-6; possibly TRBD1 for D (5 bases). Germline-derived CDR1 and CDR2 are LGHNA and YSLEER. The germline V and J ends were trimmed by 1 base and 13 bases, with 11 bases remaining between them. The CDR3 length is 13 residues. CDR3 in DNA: TGCGCCAGCAGCCAAGGTCAGGGCGACCCCCTCCACTTT. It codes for CASSQGQGDPLHF.

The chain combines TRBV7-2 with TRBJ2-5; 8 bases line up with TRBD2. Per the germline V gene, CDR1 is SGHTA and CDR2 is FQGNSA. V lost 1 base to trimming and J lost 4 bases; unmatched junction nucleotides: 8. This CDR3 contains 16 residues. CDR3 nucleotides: TGTGCCAGCAGCTTAGTAGTCGGGGGGGCTAGAGAGACCCAGTACTTC. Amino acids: CASSLVVGGARETQYF.

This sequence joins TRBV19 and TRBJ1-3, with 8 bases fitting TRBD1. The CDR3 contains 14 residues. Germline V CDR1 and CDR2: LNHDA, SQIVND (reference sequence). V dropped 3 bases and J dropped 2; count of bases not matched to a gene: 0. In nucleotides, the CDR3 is TGTGCCAGTAGTATCAGGGGGCCTGGAAACACCATATATTTT. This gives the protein CASSIRGPGNTIYF.